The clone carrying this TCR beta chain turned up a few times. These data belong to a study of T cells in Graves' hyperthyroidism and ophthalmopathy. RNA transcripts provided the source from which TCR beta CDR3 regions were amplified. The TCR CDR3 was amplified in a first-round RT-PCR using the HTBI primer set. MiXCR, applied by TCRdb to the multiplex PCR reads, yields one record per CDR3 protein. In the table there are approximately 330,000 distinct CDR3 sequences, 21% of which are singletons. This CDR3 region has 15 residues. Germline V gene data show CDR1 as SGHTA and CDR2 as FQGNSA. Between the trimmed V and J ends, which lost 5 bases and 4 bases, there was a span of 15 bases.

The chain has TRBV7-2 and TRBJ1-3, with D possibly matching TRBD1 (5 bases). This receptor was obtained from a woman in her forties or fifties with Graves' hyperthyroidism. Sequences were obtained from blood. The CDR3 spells CASSLFSQGGNTIYF. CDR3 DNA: TGTGCCAGCAGCCTTTTCTCGCAGGGCGGAAACACCATATATTTT.